Reported below is one T cell receptor (beta chain). The antigen is unknown. The CDR3 is 9 amino acids. V was clipped by 3 bases and J by 6 bases, with 2 bases between them. Germline lookup yields CDR1 SQVTM and CDR2 ANQGSEA. TCRbeta library construction was performed incorporating unique molecular identifiers. In TCRdb, the PCR reads were re-called with MiXCR into one record per CDR3 protein. The sample shows 700,000 to 950,000 distinct CDR3 sequences, roughly 15% of them seen only once. This specimen comes from a study of T-cell reconstitution after alpha-beta-depleted transplantation in children. Overall study findings and caveats: T-cell counts and diversity were attributed mostly to newly produced T cells one year after transplant. Some patients' high day-60 TCRbeta diversity was attributed to recipient cells surviving conditioning. There were reportedly several hundred expanded graft clones from which alpha-beta T cells came about two months after transplant.

Specimen: PBMCs, mostly from graft donor cells, collected 360 days after TCRalphabeta/CD19-depleted stem cell transplant. V is TRBV29-1 and J is TRBJ2-5; no reliable D call. The receptor comes from a male patient younger than 18 who had a stem cell transplant for acute lymphoblastic leukemia, so the T cells may come from the graft donor. The CDR3, as DNA: TGCAGCGTTGAGAAGACCCAGTACTTC. It specifies CSVEKTQYF.